This T cell receptor beta chain was recovered during a study of identical twins. MiXCR was run by TCRdb on the 5' RACE reads, yielding one entry per CDR3 protein. The sample shows about 240,000 distinct CDR3 sequences, about 12% of them seen only once. This same sample was also part of a study on yellow fever vaccine responses in identical twins.

The sample consisted of memory (CD45RO+) T cells sorted from blood. The sequence came from a young woman in good health.

The DNA for the CDR3 is TGTGCCATCAGTGAGATCGGGGTCCCTGGGGCCAACGTCCTGACTTTC. It yields the protein CAISEIGVPGANVLTF. This chain uses TRBV10-3 with TRBJ2-6, with D perhaps TRBD2 (5 bases). The CDR3 spans 16 residues. The germline CDR1 and CDR2 sequences are ENHRY and SYGVKD. The germline V and J ends were trimmed by 2 bases and 2 bases, with 10 bases remaining between them.